This T cell receptor (beta chain) is from a study of blood T cells in healthy people across ages. Study information: T cells yielded about one barcoded beta molecule per two cells through template switching.

V gave up 3 bases and J gave up 3 bases, with 6 bases separating them. Germline V CDR1 and CDR2: SGDLS, YYNGEE. There are 13 residues in the CDR3. Whole-study results and caveats: Aged donors had fewer naive CD4+ cells and lower diversity than long-lived donors.

This clonotype was picked up many times. Its target is unknown. Primers used in a second PCR of roughly 6 to 12 cycles were a sample-barcoded 5' primer and a J-beta primer mix. TCRdb re-called the 5' RACE reads with MiXCR, one entry per CDR3 protein. The table has 650,000 to 1,000,000 distinct CDR3 sequences, roughly 34% seen once; the top ten hold about an eighth. V gene TRBV9 combines with J gene TRBJ2-2; D not certain. Sequences were obtained from blood. This clonotype originated in a man younger than 35 in good health. The CDR3, as DNA: TGTGCCAGCAGCGCGCCCGACACCGGGGAGCTGTTTTTT. Its protein product is CASSAPDTGELFF.